This entry is about one TCR beta chain. The data derive from a study of blood T cell repertoires in COVID-19. Germline V gives CDR1 KGHSH, CDR2 LQKENI. V was pared by 1 base and J by 7 bases, with 26 bases between. This CDR3 comprises 18 residues. The protocol was immunoSEQ multiplex PCR, while the TCRdb copy is restricted to in-frame clones and leaves out a portion. This table holds fewer than 350,000 clones, around nine tenths found once. The genes are TRBV18 and TRBJ2-7; D perhaps matches TRBD2 (6 bases). The clonotype originates from a woman between 35 and 50 years old who had recovered from COVID-19. Source material: PBMCs or T cells enriched from blood (not recorded which). The DNA for the CDR3 is TGTGCCAGCTCACCACGGTTCTTAGGTTCGGGAGTGATGCGAGAGCAGTACTTC. Translating it yields CASSPRFLGSGVMREQYF.